This T cell receptor (beta chain) was recovered during a study of brain T cells in children with intractable seizures. TCRdb's table, derived via immunoSEQ multiplex PCR, lists solely in-frame clones and lacks some. The repertoire holds around 340,000 clones, with approximately 93% as singletons. Germline CDR1 and CDR2: SGHKS and YYEKEE (reference sequence). The length of the CDR3 is 15 residues. V was clipped by 5 bases and J by 0 bases, with 13 bases between them. As to time point: blood from clinic visit 5 months post-surgery; TSC patient then seizure free. Sequenced material: peripheral blood, taken roughly 5 months after surgery. The genes are TRBV5-5 and TRBJ2-3; D is possibly TRBD1 (6 bases). This TCR derives from a boy in the first two years of life with tuberous sclerosis and intractable seizures. CDR3 sequence: CASSWVGASTDTQYF. CDR3 DNA: TGTGCCAGCAGTTGGGTGGGGGCTAGCACAGATACGCAGTATTTT.